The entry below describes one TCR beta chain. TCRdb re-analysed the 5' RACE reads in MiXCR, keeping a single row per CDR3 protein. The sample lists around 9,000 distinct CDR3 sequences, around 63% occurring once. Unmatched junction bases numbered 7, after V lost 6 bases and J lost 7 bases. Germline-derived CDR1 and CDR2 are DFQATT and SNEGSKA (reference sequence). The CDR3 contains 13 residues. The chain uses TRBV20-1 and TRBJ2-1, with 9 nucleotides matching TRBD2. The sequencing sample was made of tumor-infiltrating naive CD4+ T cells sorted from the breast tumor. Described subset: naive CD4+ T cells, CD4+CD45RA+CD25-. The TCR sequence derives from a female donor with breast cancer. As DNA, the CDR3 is TGCAGTGCCGCCGGGACTAGCTTAAATGAGCAGTTCTTC. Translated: CSAAGTSLNEQFF.